Below, 22 T cell receptor beta chains from the same sample are listed, as sequenced in a study of T cells in Graves' hyperthyroidism and ophthalmopathy. Amplification targeted TCR beta CDR3 regions from RNA transcripts. First-round RT-PCR with HTBI primers amplified the TCR CDR3 region. TCRdb independently ran MiXCR on the multiplex PCR reads; one entry per CDR3 protein. The table has 640,000 or so distinct CDR3 sequences, around 14% seen once. The sequenced material came from blood. Source of these receptors: a woman aged 18-30 years with Graves' ophthalmopathy.

This clonotype was picked up many times. The CDR3: CASSWTPTDTQYF. In DNA form, the CDR3 reads TGTGCCAGCAGTTGGACCCCCACAGATACGCAGTATTTT. This chain links TRBV27 with TRBJ2-3; D is undetermined. V gave up 4 bases and J gave up 2 bases, with 7 bases separating them. CDR3 length equals 13 residues. The germline V gene encodes CDR1 MNHEY and CDR2 SMNVEV (reference sequence).

The sample holds a few counts of this clonotype. In DNA form, the CDR3 reads TGTGCCAGCAGCCCCGGGATTAAAGAGGGGCTCAATGAGCAGTTCTTC. It is translated as CASSPGIKEGLNEQFF. V gene TRBV11-1 combines with J gene TRBJ2-1; tentatively, D is TRBD1 or TRBD2 (5 bases each). The CDR3 runs to 16 residues. Trimming cost V 5 bases and J 6 bases, with 20 bases left between them. The germline V gene encodes CDR1 SGHAT and CDR2 FQDESV (reference sequence).

The rearrangement joins TRBV7-9 to TRBJ1-1, with a tentative D call TRBD1 (5 bases). Between the trimmed V and J ends, which lost 1 base and 4 bases, there was a span of 10 bases. Germline CDR1 SEHNR, CDR2 FQNEAQ (reference sequence). This CDR3 spans 14 amino acids. CDR3 nucleotide sequence: TGTGCCAGCAGCTTAGTCATTGGGGGCACTGAAGCTTTCTTT. It specifies CASSLVIGGTEAFF.

This clonotype was found a few times. This chain connects TRBV7-9 to TRBJ2-7, with TRBD2 matching over 10 bases. This CDR3 is 15 amino acids long. The trim removed 4 bases at V and 3 bases at J, leaving 6 bases unmatched. Per germline, CDR1 SEHNR and CDR2 FQNEAQ (reference sequence). The DNA of the CDR3 is TGTGCCAGCAGCTCTACACGGACTAGCGGCTACGAGCAGTACTTC. Its protein product is CASSSTRTSGYEQYF.

This clonotype was picked up many times. The chain is built from TRBV3-1 and TRBJ1-2; unclear D gene. This CDR3 has 12 amino acids. Germline-derived CDR1 and CDR2 are LGHDT and YNNKEL (reference sequence). V gave up 0 bases and J gave up 4 bases, with 3 bases separating them. The CDR3: CASSQETYGYTF. DNA of the CDR3: TGTGCCAGCAGCCAAGAGACCTATGGCTACACCTTC.

The sample holds many counts of this clonotype. The chain recombines TRBV6-1 with TRBJ1-5; a weak D match, TRBD1 (6 bases). The germline CDR1 and CDR2 sequences are MNHNS and SASEGT. The V end was cut by 4 bases, the J end by 7 bases, with 20 bases between. The CDR3 is 16 residues long. Here the CDR3 reads CASSALGGAPPQPQHF. The CDR3 DNA sequence: TGTGCCAGCAGTGCCCTCGGGGGGGCCCCCCCCCAGCCCCAGCATTTT.

In this sample, this clonotype turned up a few times. J is TRBJ1-2 and V is TRBV9; D may be TRBD1 (5 bases). The germline V gene has CDR1 SGDLS and CDR2 YYNGEE. CDR3 size: 15 residues. Trimming cost V 4 bases and J 2 bases, with 15 bases left between them. The CDR3 is CASSPAGGANYGYTF. CDR3 nucleotide sequence: TGTGCCAGCAGCCCGGCGGGAGGGGCAAACTATGGCTACACCTTC. The full variable domain, with the rest looked up from reference TRBV9 and TRBJ1-2, is DSGVTQTPKHLITATGQRVTLRCSPRSGDLSVYWYQQSLDQGLQFLIQYYNGEERAKGNILERFSAQQFPDLHSELNLSSLELGDSALYFCASSPAGGANYGYTFGSGTRLTVV.

Only a few counts were recorded for this clonotype. The chain joins TRBV27 to TRBJ2-7, with D possibly matching TRBD1 (7 bases). CDR3 length: 15 residues. Germline CDR1 and CDR2: MNHEY and SMNVEV (reference sequence). Trimming took 3 bases from V and 2 from J, leaving 14 bases between them. The CDR3 here is CASSFSAGTAYEQYF. Here the CDR3 DNA reads TGTGCCAGCAGTTTTTCCGCGGGGACAGCCTACGAGCAGTACTTC.

This clonotype showed up many times. The chain has TRBV12-3 or TRBV12-4 and TRBJ1-1, with TRBD1 identical over 7 bases. The CDR3 extends over 15 amino acids. Trimming at V came to 5 bases and at J to 0 bases, leaving 6 bases not matched to a gene. The DNA of the CDR3 is TGTGCCAGCAGTACACGGGACAGCATGAACACTGAAGCTTTCTTT. It translates to CASSTRDSMNTEAFF.

Ten or more counts support this clonotype. The chain carries TRBV7-3 and TRBJ2-3, with 8 bases matching TRBD2. The V segment lost 4 bases and the J segment 4 bases; nucleotides outside the gene matches: 13. Germline assignment: CDR1 SGHTA and CDR2 FQGTGA. CDR3 length equals 17 residues. DNA for the CDR3: TGTGCCAGCAGCTCAAACCCTCCGGGAGGGCCCGCAGATACGCAGTATTTT. Translating gives CASSSNPPGGPADTQYF. The full variable domain, its missing parts supplied by reference TRBV7-3 and TRBJ2-3, is GAGVSQTPSNKVTEKGKYVELRCDPISGHTALYWYRQSLGQGPEFLIYFQGTGAADDSGLPNDRFFAVRPEGSVSTLKIQRTERGDSAVYLCASSSNPPGGPADTQYFGPGTRLTVL.

This chain connects TRBV6-2 or TRBV6-3 to TRBJ2-7; weak D call: TRBD2 (8 bases). The CDR3 loop spans 14 amino acids. The V end lost 6 bases, the J end lost 5 bases, and 17 bases lay between the germline ends. From germline, CDR1 is MNHEY and CDR2 SVGEGT. The CDR3 coding sequence is TGTGCCAGCAGATCCGGGACAGCGGGGGACGAGCAGTACTTC. Translation: CASRSGTAGDEQYF.

The chain joins TRBV4-1 to TRBJ2-7, with 10 bases matching TRBD2. Germline values: CDR1 MGHRA, CDR2 YSYEKL. V was pared by 4 bases and J by 3 bases, with 6 bases of the junction left unmatched. The CDR3 extends over 15 amino acids. The CDR3 loop reads CASSPAASGSYEQYF. CDR3 DNA: TGCGCCAGCAGCCCTGCGGCTAGCGGGAGCTACGAGCAGTACTTC.

This clonotype has ten or more counts. V usage is TRBV11-2 and J usage is TRBJ2-5, with D perhaps TRBD1 (6 bases). V lost 5 bases and J 1 base, leaving 17 bases between the germline ends. Germline values: CDR1 SGHAT, CDR2 FQNNGV. The CDR3 has 16 residues. The CDR3 DNA reads as TGTGCCAGCAGCCCAGGGACACGGAGATCCCAAGAGACCCAGTACTTC. Translated: CASSPGTRRSQETQYF. The full variable domain, rest sourced from reference TRBV11-2 and TRBJ2-5, is EAGVAQSPRYKIIEKRQSVAFWCNPISGHATLYWYQQILGQGPKLLIQFQNNGVVDDSQLPKDRFSAERLKGVDSTLKIQPAKLEDSAVYLCASSPGTRRSQETQYFGPGTRLLVL.

A remark on this clonotype: A read error may be the cause here, since a much bigger clone is one base away. The CDR3 end shows no conserved phenylalanine or tryptophan, and so a read error is likely. The genes are TRBV12-3 or TRBV12-4 and TRBJ2-7; D is possibly TRBD1 (6 bases). This CDR3 is 14 amino acids long. Trimming cost V 1 base and J 4 bases, with 11 bases left between them. The CDR3, as DNA: TGTGCCAGCAGTTTAGGAGGACAGAAGTACGAGCAGTACCTC. It yields the protein CASSLGGQKYEQYL.

The chain carries TRBV29-1 and TRBJ1-2; TRBD1 matches 10 bases. In germline, CDR1 is SQVTM, CDR2 ANQGSEA. V gave up 0 bases and J gave up 4 bases; unmatched junction bases: 2. This CDR3 is 14 amino acids long. CDR3 sequence (DNA): TGCAGCGTTGAAGAGGACAGGGGGGTCTATGGCTACACCTTC. Its protein is CSVEEDRGVYGYTF.

This chain connects TRBV27 to TRBJ2-2; 11 nucleotides agree with TRBD1. TRBJ1-1 explains the end of the DNA better; the J call may be wrong. CDR1 and CDR2 from the germline V gene are MNHEY and SMNVEV (reference sequence). The CDR3 totals 15 residues. This CDR3 reads CASSRGTGGTRGAFF. The CDR3 DNA follows: TGTGCCAGCTCCCGCGGGACAGGGGGAACACGGGGAGCTTTCTTT.

There are many counts of this clonotype. The V and J genes are TRBV7-9 and TRBJ1-2; D not certain. The germline CDR1 and CDR2 sequences are SEHNR and FQNEAQ (reference sequence). CDR3 length equals 15 residues. V lost 1 base to trimming and J lost 0 bases, with 9 bases between them. CDR3 in DNA: TGTGCCAGCAGCTTAGAGGCGGGGTCTAACTATGGCTACACCTTC. Protein: CASSLEAGSNYGYTF.

The CDR3 region has the DNA TGTGCCAGCAGTTTAGCGGGCGGGTTTGAAAAACTGTTTTTT. This encodes CASSLAGGFEKLFF. This chain uses TRBV27 with TRBJ1-4; no firm D call. There are 14 residues in the CDR3. Trimming removed 2 bases at V and 7 bases at J, with 11 bases between. Germline lookup yields CDR1 MNHEY and CDR2 SMNVEV (reference sequence). The full variable domain, completed using reference TRBV27 and TRBJ1-4, is EAQVTQNPRYLITVTGKKLTVTCSQNMNHEYMSWYRQDPGLGLRQIYYSMNVEVTDKGDVPEGYKVSRKEKRNFPLILESPSPNQTSLYFCASSLAGGFEKLFFGSGTQLSVL.

This clonotype showed up many times. The rearrangement links TRBV27 to TRBJ2-3, with D possibly being TRBD1 or TRBD2 (5 bases each). Germline CDR1 is MNHEY and CDR2 is SMNVEV (reference sequence). The V and J ends lost 6 bases and 6 bases respectively, with 19 bases between them. This CDR3 comprises 15 residues. DNA of the CDR3: TGTGCCAGCAGAAATTGGGACGAGGGTGAGGATACGCAGTATTTT. Encoded protein: CASRNWDEGEDTQYF.

This chain connects TRBV5-1 to TRBJ2-7; 14 bases match TRBD2. V trimming: 0 bases; J trimming: 3 bases; junction bases outside the gene matches: 17. Germline CDR1 SGHRS, CDR2 YFSETQ. The CDR3 spans 21 residues. The DNA for the CDR3 is TGCGCCAGCAGCTTGGGAGGACCAAGGACTAGCGGGAGGAACCTTTTCTACGAGCAGTACTTC. Protein product: CASSLGGPRTSGRNLFYEQYF. The full variable domain, rest sourced from reference TRBV5-1 and TRBJ2-7, is KAGVTQTPRYLIKTRGQQVTLSCSPISGHRSVSWYQQTPGQGLQFLFEYFSETQRNKGNFPGRFSGRQFSNSRSEMNVSTLELGDSALYLCASSLGGPRTSGRNLFYEQYFGPGTRLTVT.

This clonotype was observed a handful of times. The chain is built from TRBV29-1 and TRBJ1-2; D uncertain. The V end was cut by 0 bases, the J end by 0 bases, with 17 bases between. CDR1 is SQVTM, CDR2 ANQGSEA, per germline. The CDR3 has 17 amino acids. The CDR3 here is CSVEDLGQPIANYGYTF. CDR3 DNA sequence: TGCAGCGTTGAAGATCTCGGGCAGCCAATTGCTAACTATGGCTACACCTTC.

Worth noting for this clonotype: A much larger clone is a single base away; this may be a read error. The J gene is TRBJ1-1, the V gene TRBV27, with D hard to call. The CDR3 has 17 amino acids. Trimming removed 6 bases from V and 1 base from J, with 21 bases in between. Germline V gives CDR1 MNHEY, CDR2 SMNVEV (reference sequence). CDR3 sequence reads: CASSPSGDPVPNTEAFF. The CDR3 nucleotides read TGTGCCAGCAGCCCATCGGGTGACCCTGTGCCGAACACTGAAGCTTTCTTT.